What follows are 14 T cell receptor beta chains derived from one specimen sequenced in a study of neurological immune-mediated disorders (dated by TCRdb to the late 2010s). Library creation used 5' RACE. Sequenced on an Illumina HiSeq 2500. The public sequencing data were trimmed at Q25 with fastp and processed into clonotypes with MiXCR by TCRdb, which kept only in-frame beta chains. Each CDR3 protein appears once, grouped with its most common genes and DNA. This sample holds 80,000 to 100,000 distinct CDR3 sequences; almost 6% were observed only once. The ten largest clones capture 6.5% to 9.5% of the sample. What this sample's time point label stands for: longitudinal time-point 2. The sample consisted of PBMCs. The receptors originated from a woman aged 60-70 years with multiple sclerosis.

This clonotype appeared many times. This chain connects TRBV10-2 to TRBJ2-7; 8 bases are a match to TRBD1. This CDR3 has 12 amino acids. J was trimmed by 3 bases and V by 6 bases; bases with no gene match: 1. The germline gives CDR1 WSHSY, CDR2 SAAADI. CDR3 sequence (DNA): TGCGCCAGCAGCACAGGGGGCTACGAGCAGTACTTC. Translation: CASSTGGYEQYF.

This clonotype was recorded at least ten times. V gene TRBV5-1 combines with J gene TRBJ2-7; 9 bases fit TRBD1. The V and J ends lost 4 bases and 6 bases, in that order; junction bases with no gene match: 8. CDR3 length equals 14 residues. The germline V gene encodes CDR1 SGHRS and CDR2 YFSETQ. CDR3 in DNA: TGCGCCAGCAGCCTCACCGGGACAGGGATCGAGCAGTACTTC. Residues: CASSLTGTGIEQYF.

Ten or more counts support this clonotype. The chain carries TRBV30 and TRBJ1-1; D remains ambiguous. The CDR3 runs to 12 residues. Germline loops: CDR1 GTSNPN, CDR2 SVGIG (reference sequence). Trimming took off 3 bases at V and 9 bases at J, with 14 bases between the two ends. CDR3 sequence: CAWREGRVQAFF. CDR3 DNA sequence: TGTGCCTGGAGAGAGGGCCGGGTGCAAGCTTTCTTT.

This clonotype was seen ten or more times. The genes are TRBV5-1 and TRBJ2-7; TRBD1 might be the D (5 bases). Germline V gene lookup returns CDR1 SGHRS and CDR2 YFSETQ. This CDR3 is 14 amino acids long. The V gene lost 2 bases and the J gene lost 1 base, with 10 bases spanning the gap. This chain's CDR3 is CASSFNQGSYEQYF. Written as DNA, the CDR3 is TGCGCCAGCAGCTTTAACCAGGGATCCTACGAGCAGTACTTC.

This clonotype occurred many times. This chain's CDR3 is CSAEISSQRTDTQYF. The CDR3 nucleotides read TGCAGTGCGGAAATTTCTAGCCAACGCACAGATACGCAGTATTTT. V and J are TRBV20-1 and TRBJ2-3; tentative D call: TRBD2 (5 bases). Trimming cost V 6 bases and J 1 base, with 17 bases left between them. This CDR3 has 15 residues. CDR1 and CDR2 from the germline V gene are DFQATT and SNEGSKA (reference sequence).

This clonotype was picked up many times. The CDR3: CASSESTGQTQYF. The CDR3 bases are TGCGCCAGCAGTGAGTCGACAGGGCAGACCCAGTACTTC. V gene TRBV10-1 combines with J gene TRBJ2-5; TRBD1 matches 7 bases. CDR1 is WNHNN, CDR2 SYGVQD, per germline (reference sequence). V shed 0 bases, J shed 6 bases, and the junction held 1 base outside the gene matches. This CDR3 spans 13 amino acids.

There are many counts of this clonotype. The chain joins TRBV7-8 to TRBJ2-7; weak D call: TRBD1 (5 bases). This CDR3 has 15 residues. Trimming left V 0 bases short and J 2 bases short, with 11 bases between. The germline V gene has CDR1 SGHVS and CDR2 FQNEAQ. The CDR3 reads CASSLARQMPYEQYF. As DNA, the CDR3 is TGTGCCAGCAGCTTAGCGAGACAGATGCCCTACGAGCAGTACTTC. The complete variable domain, with remaining parts taken from reference TRBV7-8 and TRBJ2-7, reads GAGVSQSPRYKVAKRGQDVALRCDPISGHVSLFWYQQALGQGPEFLTYFQNEAQLDKSGLPSDRFFAERPEGSVSTLKIQRTQQEDSAVYLCASSLARQMPYEQYFGPGTRLTVT.

The V call is TRBV4-1, the J call TRBJ2-3, with 14 bases fitting TRBD2. The V gene's germline CDR1 is MGHRA and CDR2 YSYEKL. After removal of 4 bases from V and 0 bases from J, the junction contained 9 bases not matched to a gene. The CDR3 covers 19 residues. Written as DNA, the CDR3 is TGCGCCAGCAGCCCCCTGGGACTAGCGGGGGACTTTAGCACAGATACGCAGTATTTT. Translation: CASSPLGLAGDFSTDTQYF.

Ten or more counts support this clonotype. The chain combines TRBV20-1 with TRBJ2-3; tentative D call: TRBD2 (7 bases). Trimming cost V 2 bases and J 4 bases, with 13 bases left between them. Germline assignment: CDR1 DFQATT and CDR2 SNEGSKA (reference sequence). The CDR3 is 14 residues long. DNA of the CDR3: TGCAGTGCTAGACCCCGCGGGGGCCCAGATACGCAGTATTTT. Translating gives CSARPRGGPDTQYF.

This clonotype appeared many times. V gene TRBV5-1 combines with J gene TRBJ1-1; 7 bases match TRBD1. CDR1 is SGHRS and CDR2 is YFSETQ in the germline V gene. The V segment lost 3 bases and the J segment 0 bases; nucleotides outside the gene matches: 2. The CDR3 spans 14 residues. The CDR3: CASSSGQMNTEAFF. The CDR3 DNA reads as TGCGCCAGCAGCTCGGGACAGATGAACACTGAAGCTTTCTTT.

This clonotype was seen repeatedly, ten times or more. CDR3 in DNA: TGTGCCAGCAGCCCCCAGGGGATTGGTTCACCCCTCCACTTT. This gives the protein CASSPQGIGSPLHF. The chain recombines TRBV7-9 with TRBJ1-6, with D possibly being TRBD1 (6 bases). The CDR3 totals 14 residues. With 5 bases removed from V and 9 bases from J, the gap between germline ends came to 14 bases. CDR1 and CDR2 (germline): SEHNR, FQNEAQ (reference sequence). Variable domain in full (rest from reference TRBV7-9 and TRBJ1-6): DTGVSQNPRHKITKRGQNVTFRCDPISEHNRLYWYRQTLGQGPEFLTYFQNEAQLEKSRLLSDRFSAERPKGSFSTLEIQRTEQGDSAMYLCASSPQGIGSPLHFGNGTRLTVT.

Turning to this clonotype: One end of the junction varies from germline; a read error may be responsible. V gene TRBV28 combines with J gene TRBJ2-6; a possible D gene is TRBD2 (6 bases). Germline V gives CDR1 MDHEN, CDR2 SYDVKM. CDR3 length equals 15 residues. CDR3 DNA sequence: TGTGCCATCAGTTTGGGGGGTTCTGGGGCCAACGTCCTGACTTTC. Its protein product is CAISLGGSGANVLTF.

This clonotype showed up many times. The gene calls are TRBV20-1 and TRBJ1-2; 8 positions agree with TRBD1. Germline trimming cut 5 bases from V and 4 bases from J; bases unmatched to any gene: 9. The germline V gene encodes CDR1 DFQATT and CDR2 SNEGSKA (reference sequence). CDR3 length: 14 amino acids. The CDR3 region is CSAQGQGVGYGYTF. The CDR3 DNA is TGCAGTGCTCAAGGACAGGGCGTCGGCTATGGCTACACCTTC.

Many counts were recorded for this clonotype. This CDR3 is CASSITGSNTEAFF. In DNA form, the CDR3 reads TGTGCCAGCAGTATCACAGGGTCGAACACTGAAGCTTTCTTT. The chain uses TRBV12-3 or TRBV12-4 and TRBJ1-1; the D gene is possibly TRBD1 (6 bases). The CDR3 is made up of 14 amino acids. V lost 5 bases and J 1 base, leaving 11 bases between the germline ends.